Sequencing of this T cell receptor (beta chain) was carried out in a study of OX40 agonist ivuxolimab in advanced cancers. Looking at the study overall: From 23 to 79 years was the age range, with a mean of around 57 years, and nearly 85% were male. Treatment received earlier with anti-PD-1, anti-PD-L1 or anti-CTLA-4 agents was allowed, and 40% had some. Study-wide points: Clonal expansion was among the lowest in partial responders at 0.1-3.0 mg/kg, especially CD8+.

Assay used: immunoSEQ multiplex PCR; TCRdb lists only in-frame clones, some missing. The sample gives some 17,000 clones, 80% to 95% of which show up once; roughly 7.2% is in the top ten. Note on this clone: Its antigen is unidentified.

The sample here was CD4+ or CD8+ T cells sorted from blood, taken in a trial of the OX40 agonist ivuxolimab. The TCR sequence derives from an adult with an advanced solid tumor such as melanoma, head and neck, liver or kidney cancer.

The CDR3, as DNA: TGTGCCAGCAGCTTAGGGGGGGCCGGGCGCTATGGCTACACCTTC. Translated, it gives CASSLGGAGRYGYTF. The chain is built from TRBV13 and TRBJ1-2, with a tentative D call TRBD1 (6 bases). Germline V CDR1 and CDR2: PRHDT, FYEKMQ (reference sequence). The CDR3 is made up of 15 amino acids. V was cut by 0 bases and J by 4 bases, with 12 bases left in between.